What follows describes a single T cell receptor (beta chain). The data belong to a study of blood T cell repertoires in COVID-19. Germline assignment: CDR1 MNHEY and CDR2 SMNVEV (reference sequence). Trimming cost V 6 bases and J 5 bases; bases outside gene matches: 0. CDR3 size: 13 residues. Profiling relied on immunoSEQ multiplex PCR, and the TCRdb table lists in-frame clones only, not all of them. This sample yields almost 30,000 clones, of which 80% are seen a single time; under 50% belongs to the top ten. V usage is TRBV27 and J usage is TRBJ2-1; 11 bases are a match to TRBD2. The sequencing sample was made of peripheral blood. The sequence was obtained from a woman in her seventies with acute or convalescent COVID-19. The CDR3 nucleotides read TGTGCCAGCAGACTAGCGGGGGACAATGAGCAGTTCTTC. Residues: CASRLAGDNEQFF.